This T cell receptor (beta chain) was sequenced in a study of T cell responses to AZD1222 COVID-19 vaccine. Background on the study: Timing groups of about 4 and about 12 weeks for second doses were pooled.

Study-wide findings and caveats: Baseline antibody screening turned up just a handful of seropositive AZD1222 recipients.

The data were produced by immunoSEQ multiplex PCR, yet TCRdb's version contains in-frame clones alone and is incomplete. The top ten hold approximately 3.1% of the sample, which has approximately 130,000 clones, approximately 93% seen once. On this clone: What it recognizes is unknown.

The CDR3 extends over 16 amino acids. The ends lost 5 bases at V and 1 base at J; junction bases unmatched: 9. Germline-derived CDR1 and CDR2 are GTSNPN and SVGIG (reference sequence). This chain links TRBV30 with TRBJ2-3, with TRBD2 identical over 10 bases. The sample in question was peripheral blood, obtained on day 0 of AZD1222 vaccination. This clonotype was sampled from an adult in good health. CDR3 coding DNA: TGTGCCTGGGGCTCGGACGGGACTAGCGGCACAGATACGCAGTATTTT. Amino acid sequence: CAWGSDGTSGTDTQYF.